This TCR beta chain was sequenced in a study of control samples from healthy donors and cancer patients. Here immunoSEQ multiplex PCR was the method, and the copy in TCRdb shows in-frame clones only, minus some. The sample shows around 180,000 clones, approximately 92% of them seen only once. V shed 5 bases and J 1 base; nucleotides not matched to a gene: 4. CDR1 is SGHAT and CDR2 is FQNNGV in the germline V gene. CDR3 length equals 15 residues. This sequence joins TRBV11-2 and TRBJ1-1; 10 bases are shared with TRBD1. This clonotype was sampled from a woman in her forties in good health. The specimen was blood. The CDR3 loop is CASSPRTGGNTEAFF. CDR3 nucleotide sequence: TGTGCCAGCAGCCCGAGGACAGGGGGGAACACTGAAGCTTTCTTT. Complete variable domain (other parts from reference TRBV11-2 and TRBJ1-1): EAGVAQSPRYKIIEKRQSVAFWCNPISGHATLYWYQQILGQGPKLLIQFQNNGVVDDSQLPKDRFSAERLKGVDSTLKIQPAKLEDSAVYLCASSPRTGGNTEAFFGQGTRLTVV.